Detailed here is one T cell receptor (beta chain). Its cognate antigen is unknown. V lost 2 bases and J lost 10, with 12 bases in between. The CDR3 is made up of 13 amino acids. Per germline, CDR1 MDHEN and CDR2 SYDVKM. The protocol was immunoSEQ multiplex PCR, while the TCRdb copy is restricted to in-frame clones and leaves out a portion. The sample has just under 95,000 clones; nearly 90% are singletons. This record comes from a study of T cell responses to AZD1222 COVID-19 vaccine. Study-level results: Baseline seropositives among AZD1222 recipients totaled only five or six. Donors were chiefly white British, with a greater number of females, and clonal diversity was perhaps underestimated. Two doses of AZD1222 preceded a rise in Spike-specific TCR breadth and depth. Regions 160-218 and 743-854 dominated among vaccine-associated CD4 TCRs spanning spike.

The J gene is TRBJ1-3, the V gene TRBV28; unclear D gene. This receptor was obtained from an adult in good health. The sequencing here drew on peripheral blood, taken on day 0 of AZD1222 vaccination. CDR3 DNA sequence: TGTGCCAGCAGTTTAGATCTTATGGGGACCATATATTTT. Amino acids: CASSLDLMGTIYF.